The clone carrying this T cell receptor beta chain showed up just once. Its specificity is not known. These data come from a study of blood T cells in healthy people across ages. The study, taken as a whole, reports: As age increased, TCR beta diversity per million T cells fell in a roughly linear fashion.

Unmatched junction bases numbered 8, after V lost 5 bases and J lost 4 bases. CDR1 is SGHTA, CDR2 FQGNSA, per germline. The CDR3 is made up of 16 amino acids. It was with a sample-barcoded 5' primer and a J-beta primer mix that a second PCR of roughly 7 to 12 cycles was run. A single record per CDR3 protein comes from TCRdb applying MiXCR to the 5' RACE reads. The data hold some 550,000 distinct CDR3 sequences, with 47% observed a single time. This TCR was sampled from an elderly man in good health. The sample was blood. The gene calls are TRBV7-2 and TRBJ2-5; 12 nucleotides agree with TRBD2. The CDR3: CASSPLAGGGRETQYF. CDR3 DNA: TGTGCCAGCAGCCCGCTAGCGGGAGGGGGCCGAGAGACCCAGTACTTC.